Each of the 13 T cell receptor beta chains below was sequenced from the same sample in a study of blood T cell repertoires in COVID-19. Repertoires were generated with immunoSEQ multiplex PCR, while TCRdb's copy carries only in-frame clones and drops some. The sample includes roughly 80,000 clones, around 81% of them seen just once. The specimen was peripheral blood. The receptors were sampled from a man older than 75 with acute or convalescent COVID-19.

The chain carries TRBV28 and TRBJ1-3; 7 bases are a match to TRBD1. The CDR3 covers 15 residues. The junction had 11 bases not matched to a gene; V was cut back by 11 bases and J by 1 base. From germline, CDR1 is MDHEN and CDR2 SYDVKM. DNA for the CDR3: TGTGCCGTTCAAAAAGGGGGCCCTTCTGGAAACACCATATATTTT. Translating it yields CAVQKGGPSGNTIYF. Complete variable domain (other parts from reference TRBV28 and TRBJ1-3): DVKVTQSSRYLVKRTGEKVFLECVQDMDHENMFWYRQDPGLGLRLIYFSYDVKMKEKGDIPEGYSVSREKKERFSLILESASTNQTSMYLCAVQKGGPSGNTIYFGEGSWLTVV.

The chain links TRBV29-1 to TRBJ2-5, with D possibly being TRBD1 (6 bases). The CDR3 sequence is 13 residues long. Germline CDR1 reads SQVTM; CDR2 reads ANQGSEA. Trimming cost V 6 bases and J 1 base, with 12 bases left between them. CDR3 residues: CSVGSTGQETQYF. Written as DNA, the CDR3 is TGCAGCGTGGGGTCGACAGGCCAAGAGACCCAGTACTTC.

The CDR3 loop is CASSEGLAGLLKQFF. DNA of the CDR3: TGTGCCAGCAGTGAAGGGCTAGCGGGTCTTTTGAAGCAGTTCTTC. The chain recombines TRBV2 with TRBJ2-1; 8 positions match TRBD2. Germline loops: CDR1 SNHLY, CDR2 FYNNEI. V lost 1 base, J lost 11 bases, and 10 bases stayed unmatched. This CDR3 has 15 amino acids.

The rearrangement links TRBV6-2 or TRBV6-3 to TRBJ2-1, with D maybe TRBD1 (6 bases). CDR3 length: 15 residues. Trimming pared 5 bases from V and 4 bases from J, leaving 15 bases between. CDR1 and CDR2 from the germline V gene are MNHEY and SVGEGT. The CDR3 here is CASSKDSPFYNEQFF. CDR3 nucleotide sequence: TGTGCCAGCAGTAAGGACAGCCCTTTTTACAATGAGCAGTTCTTC.

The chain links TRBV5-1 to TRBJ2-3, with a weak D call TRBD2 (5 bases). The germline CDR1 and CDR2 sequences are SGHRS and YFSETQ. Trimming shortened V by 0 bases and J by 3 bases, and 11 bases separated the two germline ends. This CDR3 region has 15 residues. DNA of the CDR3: TGCGCCAGCAGCTTGGAAGGAGGAGGAACAGATACGCAGTATTTT. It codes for CASSLEGGGTDTQYF.

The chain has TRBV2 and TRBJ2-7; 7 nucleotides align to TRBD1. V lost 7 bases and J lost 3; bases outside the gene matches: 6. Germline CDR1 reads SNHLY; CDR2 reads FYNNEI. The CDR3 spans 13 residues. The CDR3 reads CASTRDSLYEQYF. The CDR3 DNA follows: TGTGCCAGCACAAGGGACAGCCTCTACGAGCAGTACTTC. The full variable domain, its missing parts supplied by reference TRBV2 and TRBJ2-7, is EPEVTQTPSHQVTQMGQEVILRCVPISNHLYFYWYRQILGQKVEFLVSFYNNEISEKSEIFDDQFSVERPDGSNFTLKIRSTKLEDSAMYFCASTRDSLYEQYFGPGTRLTVT.

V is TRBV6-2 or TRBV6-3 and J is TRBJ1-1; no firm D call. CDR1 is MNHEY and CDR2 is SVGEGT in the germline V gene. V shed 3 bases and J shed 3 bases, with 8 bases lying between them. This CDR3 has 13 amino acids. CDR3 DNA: TGTGCCAGCAGTTATCAGACATACACTGAAGCTTTCTTT. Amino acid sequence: CASSYQTYTEAFF.

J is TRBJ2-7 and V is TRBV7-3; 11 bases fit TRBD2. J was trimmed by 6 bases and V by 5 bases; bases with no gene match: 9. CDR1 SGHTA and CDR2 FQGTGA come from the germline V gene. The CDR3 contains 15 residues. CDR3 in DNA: TGTGCCAGCAGCCCGGGACTAGCGGTGATGGGCGAGCAGTACTTC. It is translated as CASSPGLAVMGEQYF. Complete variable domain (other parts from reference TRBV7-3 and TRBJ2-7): GAGVSQTPSNKVTEKGKYVELRCDPISGHTALYWYRQSLGQGPEFLIYFQGTGAADDSGLPNDRFFAVRPEGSVSTLKIQRTERGDSAVYLCASSPGLAVMGEQYFGPGTRLTVT.

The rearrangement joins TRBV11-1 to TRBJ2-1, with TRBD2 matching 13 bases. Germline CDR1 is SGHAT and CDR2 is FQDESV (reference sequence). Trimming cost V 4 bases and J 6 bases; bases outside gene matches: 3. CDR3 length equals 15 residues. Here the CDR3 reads CASSSRLAGGNEQFF. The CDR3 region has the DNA TGTGCCAGCAGCTCGAGACTAGCGGGAGGCAATGAGCAGTTCTTC.

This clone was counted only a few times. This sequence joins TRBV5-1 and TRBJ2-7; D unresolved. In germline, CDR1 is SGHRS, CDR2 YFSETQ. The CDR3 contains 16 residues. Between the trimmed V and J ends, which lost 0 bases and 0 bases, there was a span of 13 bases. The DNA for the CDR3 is TGCGCCAGCAGCTTGGACAGTAGGTCTCTCTCCTACGAGCAGTACTTC. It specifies CASSLDSRSLSYEQYF.

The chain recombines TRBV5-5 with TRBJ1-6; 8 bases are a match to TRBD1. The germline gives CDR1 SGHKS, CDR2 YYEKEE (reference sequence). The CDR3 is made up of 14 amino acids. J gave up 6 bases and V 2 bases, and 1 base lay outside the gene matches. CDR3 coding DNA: TGTGCCAGCAGCTTTACAGGGGGTAATTCACCCCTCCACTTT. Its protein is CASSFTGGNSPLHF.

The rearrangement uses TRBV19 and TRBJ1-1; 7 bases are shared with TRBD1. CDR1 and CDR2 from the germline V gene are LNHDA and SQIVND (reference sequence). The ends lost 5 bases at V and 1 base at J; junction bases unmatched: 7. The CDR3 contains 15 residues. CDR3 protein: CASSLRDRGNTEAFF. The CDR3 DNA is TGTGCCAGTAGTCTCCGGGACAGAGGGAACACTGAAGCTTTCTTT.

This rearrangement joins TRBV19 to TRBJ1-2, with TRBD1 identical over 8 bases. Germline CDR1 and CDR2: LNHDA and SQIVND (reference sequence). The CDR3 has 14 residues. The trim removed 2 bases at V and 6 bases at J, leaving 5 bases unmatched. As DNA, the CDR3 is TGTGCCAGTAGTATAATGACAGGGGTGGATGGCTACACCTTC. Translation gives CASSIMTGVDGYTF.